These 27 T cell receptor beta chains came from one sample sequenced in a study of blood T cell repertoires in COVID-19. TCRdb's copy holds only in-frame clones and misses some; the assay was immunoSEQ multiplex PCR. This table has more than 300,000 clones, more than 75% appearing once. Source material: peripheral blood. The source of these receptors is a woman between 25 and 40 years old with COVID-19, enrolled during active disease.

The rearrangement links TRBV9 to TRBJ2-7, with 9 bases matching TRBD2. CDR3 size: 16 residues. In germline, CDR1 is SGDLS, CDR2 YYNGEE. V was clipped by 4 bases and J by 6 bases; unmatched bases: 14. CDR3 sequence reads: CASSLGARREGAEQYF. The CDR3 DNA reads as TGTGCCAGCAGCCTAGGGGCCCGGCGGGAGGGGGCCGAGCAGTACTTC. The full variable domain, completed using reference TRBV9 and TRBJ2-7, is DSGVTQTPKHLITATGQRVTLRCSPRSGDLSVYWYQQSLDQGLQFLIQYYNGEERAKGNILERFSAQQFPDLHSELNLSSLELGDSALYFCASSLGARREGAEQYFGPGTRLTVT.

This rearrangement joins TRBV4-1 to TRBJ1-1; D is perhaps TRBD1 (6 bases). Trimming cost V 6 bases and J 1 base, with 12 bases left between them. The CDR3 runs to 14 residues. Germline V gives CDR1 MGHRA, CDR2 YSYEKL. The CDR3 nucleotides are TGCGCCAGCAGGGGACATCTAAAGAACACTGAAGCTTTCTTT. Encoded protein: CASRGHLKNTEAFF.

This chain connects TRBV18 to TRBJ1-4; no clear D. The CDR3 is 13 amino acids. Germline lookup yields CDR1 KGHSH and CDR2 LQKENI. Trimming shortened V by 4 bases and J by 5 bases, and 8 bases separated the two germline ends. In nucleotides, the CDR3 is TGTGCCAGCTCACGCGGGAGAAATGAAAAACTGTTTTTT. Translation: CASSRGRNEKLFF. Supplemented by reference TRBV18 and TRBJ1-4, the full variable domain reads NAGVMQNPRHLVRRRGQEARLRCSPMKGHSHVYWYRQLPEEGLKFMVYLQKENIIDESGMPKERFSAEFPKEGPSILRIQQVVRGDSAAYFCASSRGRNEKLFFGSGTQLSVL.

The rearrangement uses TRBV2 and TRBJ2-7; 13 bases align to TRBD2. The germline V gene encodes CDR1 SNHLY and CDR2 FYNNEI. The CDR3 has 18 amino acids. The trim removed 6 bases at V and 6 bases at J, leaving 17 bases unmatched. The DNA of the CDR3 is TGTGCCAGCAGAACAGGACTAGCGGGAGTCTCCTTTGGAGTCGAGCAGTACTTC. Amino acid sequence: CASRTGLAGVSFGVEQYF.

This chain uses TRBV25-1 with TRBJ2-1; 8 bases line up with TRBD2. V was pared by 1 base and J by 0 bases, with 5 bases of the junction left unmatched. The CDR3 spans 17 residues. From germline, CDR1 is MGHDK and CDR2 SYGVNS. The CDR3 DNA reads TGTGCCAGCAGTGAATCAGCGGGAGTCAGCTCCTACAATGAGCAGTTCTTC. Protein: CASSESAGVSSYNEQFF.

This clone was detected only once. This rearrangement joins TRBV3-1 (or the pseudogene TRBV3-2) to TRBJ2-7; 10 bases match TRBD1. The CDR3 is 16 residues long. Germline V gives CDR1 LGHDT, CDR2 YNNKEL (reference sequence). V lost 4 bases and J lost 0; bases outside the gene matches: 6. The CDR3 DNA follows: TGTGCCAGCAGCCCCCCGACAGGGGGCAGCTCCTACGAGCAGTACTTC. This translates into CASSPPTGGSSYEQYF.

CDR3 nucleotide sequence: TGTGCCAGCAGTCGCCCCATTCTAGCGGGTGAGGCCTACGAGCAGTACTTC. This codes for CASSRPILAGEAYEQYF. The chain combines TRBV28 with TRBJ2-7, with TRBD2 identical over 8 bases. The junction had 14 bases not matched to a gene; V was cut back by 5 bases and J by 2 bases. Germline V lookup: CDR1 MDHEN, CDR2 SYDVKM. This CDR3 is 17 amino acids long.

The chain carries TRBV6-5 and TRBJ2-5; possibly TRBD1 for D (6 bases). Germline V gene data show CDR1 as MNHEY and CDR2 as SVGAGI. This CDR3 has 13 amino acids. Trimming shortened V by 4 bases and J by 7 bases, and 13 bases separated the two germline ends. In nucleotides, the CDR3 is TGTGCCAGCAGTTCCGACAGGACCGGGACCCAGTACTTC. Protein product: CASSSDRTGTQYF.

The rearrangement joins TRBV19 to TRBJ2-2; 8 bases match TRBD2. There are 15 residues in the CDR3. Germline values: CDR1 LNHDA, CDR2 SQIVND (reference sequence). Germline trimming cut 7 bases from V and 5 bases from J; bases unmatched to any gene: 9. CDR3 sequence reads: CASNGGRSLTGELFF. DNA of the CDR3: TGTGCCAGTAACGGCGGGAGGAGTTTAACCGGGGAGCTGTTTTTT.

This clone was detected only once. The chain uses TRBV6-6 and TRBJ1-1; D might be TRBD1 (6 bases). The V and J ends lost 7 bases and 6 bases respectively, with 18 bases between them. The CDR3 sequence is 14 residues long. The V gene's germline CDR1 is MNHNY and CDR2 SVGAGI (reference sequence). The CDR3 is CASNKDGGPAEAFF. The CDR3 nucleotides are TGTGCCAGCAACAAGGACGGGGGGCCCGCTGAAGCTTTCTTT.

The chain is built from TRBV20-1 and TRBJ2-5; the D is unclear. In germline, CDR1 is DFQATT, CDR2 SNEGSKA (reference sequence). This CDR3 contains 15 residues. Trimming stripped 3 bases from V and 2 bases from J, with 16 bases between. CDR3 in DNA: TGCAGTGCTAGTCCCGAGCCTCCGATTCAAGAGACCCAGTACTTC. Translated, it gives CSASPEPPIQETQYF.

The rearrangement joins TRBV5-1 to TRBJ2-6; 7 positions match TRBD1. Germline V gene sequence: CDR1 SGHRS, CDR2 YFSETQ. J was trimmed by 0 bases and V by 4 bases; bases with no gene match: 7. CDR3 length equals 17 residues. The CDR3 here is CASSQGDNPSGANVLTF. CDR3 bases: TGCGCCAGCAGCCAGGGGGATAATCCCTCTGGGGCCAACGTCCTGACTTTC.

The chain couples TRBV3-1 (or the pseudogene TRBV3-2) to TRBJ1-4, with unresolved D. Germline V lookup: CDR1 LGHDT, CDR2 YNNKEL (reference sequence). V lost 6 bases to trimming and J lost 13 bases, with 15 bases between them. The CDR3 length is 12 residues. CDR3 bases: TGTGCCAGCAGTGGCGGTTCCATAGGACTGTTTTTT. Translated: CASSGGSIGLFF.

CDR3 in DNA: TGTGCCAGCAGGCGATGGGGGGTAAGCCGGGCCAACTATGGCTACACCTTC. Protein sequence: CASRRWGVSRANYGYTF. This chain links TRBV5-4 with TRBJ1-2; D may be TRBD1 (5 bases). V lost 5 bases and J lost 2, with 22 bases in between. The CDR3 has 17 amino acids. Germline CDR1 and CDR2: SGHNT and YYREEE (reference sequence).

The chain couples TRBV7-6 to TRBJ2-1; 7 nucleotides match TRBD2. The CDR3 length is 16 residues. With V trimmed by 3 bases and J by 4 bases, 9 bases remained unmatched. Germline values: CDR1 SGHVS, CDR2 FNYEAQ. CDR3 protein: CASSLARAGAYNEQFF. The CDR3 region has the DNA TGTGCCAGCAGCTTGGCCAGGGCGGGAGCATACAATGAGCAGTTCTTC.

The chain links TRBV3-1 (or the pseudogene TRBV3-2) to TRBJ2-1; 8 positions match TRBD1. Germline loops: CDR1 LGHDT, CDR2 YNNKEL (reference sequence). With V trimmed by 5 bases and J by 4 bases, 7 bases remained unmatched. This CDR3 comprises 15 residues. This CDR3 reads CASSARDRPYNEQFF. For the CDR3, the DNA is TGTGCCAGCAGCGCCCGGGACAGGCCTTACAATGAGCAGTTCTTC.

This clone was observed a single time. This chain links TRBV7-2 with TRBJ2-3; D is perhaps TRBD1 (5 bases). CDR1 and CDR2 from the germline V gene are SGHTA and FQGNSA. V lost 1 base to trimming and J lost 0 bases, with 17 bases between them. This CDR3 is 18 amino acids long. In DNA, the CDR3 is TGTGCCAGCAGCTTAGGGGGCCGCGACGACCCTAGCACAGATACGCAGTATTTT. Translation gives CASSLGGRDDPSTDTQYF.

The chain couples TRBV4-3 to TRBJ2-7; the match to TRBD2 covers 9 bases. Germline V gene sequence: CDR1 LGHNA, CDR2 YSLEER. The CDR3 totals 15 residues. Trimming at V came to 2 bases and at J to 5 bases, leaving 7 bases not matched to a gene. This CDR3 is CASSQISGSGNEQYF. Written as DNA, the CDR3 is TGCGCCAGCAGCCAAATTAGCGGGAGTGGAAACGAGCAGTACTTC.

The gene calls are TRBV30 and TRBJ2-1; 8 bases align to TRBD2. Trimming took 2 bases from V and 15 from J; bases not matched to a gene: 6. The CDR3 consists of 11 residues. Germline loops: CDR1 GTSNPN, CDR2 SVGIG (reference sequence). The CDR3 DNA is TGTGCCTGGAGTAGGACTAGCAGGCGGTTCTTC. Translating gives CAWSRTSRRFF.

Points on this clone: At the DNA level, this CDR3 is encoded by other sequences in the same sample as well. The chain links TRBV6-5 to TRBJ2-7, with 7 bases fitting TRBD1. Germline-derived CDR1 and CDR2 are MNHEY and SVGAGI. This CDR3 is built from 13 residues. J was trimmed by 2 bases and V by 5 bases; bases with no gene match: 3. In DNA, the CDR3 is TGTGCCAGCAGTCCGGGACAGACCTACGAGCAGTACTTC. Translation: CASSPGQTYEQYF.

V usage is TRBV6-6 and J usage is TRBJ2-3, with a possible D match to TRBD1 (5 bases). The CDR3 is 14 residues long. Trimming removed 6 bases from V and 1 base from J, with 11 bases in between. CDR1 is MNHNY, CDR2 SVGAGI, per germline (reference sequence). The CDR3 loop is CASRRQSGTDTQYF. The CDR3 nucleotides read TGTGCCAGCAGGAGACAGTCAGGCACAGATACGCAGTATTTT.

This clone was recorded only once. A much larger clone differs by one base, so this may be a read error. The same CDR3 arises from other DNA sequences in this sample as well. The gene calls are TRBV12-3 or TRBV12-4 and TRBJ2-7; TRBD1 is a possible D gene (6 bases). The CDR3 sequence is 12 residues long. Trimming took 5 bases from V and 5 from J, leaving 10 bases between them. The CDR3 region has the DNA TGTGCCAGCAGTCCAGGGGTACACGAGCAGTACTTC. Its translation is CASSPGVHEQYF.

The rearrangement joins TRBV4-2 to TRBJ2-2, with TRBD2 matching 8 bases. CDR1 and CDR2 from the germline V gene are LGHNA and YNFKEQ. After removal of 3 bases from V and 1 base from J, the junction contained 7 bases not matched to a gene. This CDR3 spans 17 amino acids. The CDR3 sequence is CASSHPGAGGNTGELFF. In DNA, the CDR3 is TGTGCCAGCAGCCACCCGGGGGCGGGAGGGAACACCGGGGAGCTGTTTTTT.

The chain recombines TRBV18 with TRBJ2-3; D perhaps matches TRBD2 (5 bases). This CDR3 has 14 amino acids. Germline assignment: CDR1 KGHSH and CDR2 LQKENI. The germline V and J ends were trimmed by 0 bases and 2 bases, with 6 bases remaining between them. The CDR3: CASSPPTNTDTQYF. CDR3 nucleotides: TGTGCCAGCTCACCACCGACTAACACAGATACGCAGTATTTT. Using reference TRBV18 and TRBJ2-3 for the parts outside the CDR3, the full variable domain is NAGVMQNPRHLVRRRGQEARLRCSPMKGHSHVYWYRQLPEEGLKFMVYLQKENIIDESGMPKERFSAEFPKEGPSILRIQQVVRGDSAAYFCASSPPTNTDTQYFGPGTRLTVL.

The CDR3 DNA reads as TGCGCCAGCAGTCCTGATTCGAAGAGCTCCTACAATGAGCAGTTCTTC. This codes for CASSPDSKSSYNEQFF. The chain is built from TRBV4-3 and TRBJ2-1; D is ambiguous. Deletions cut 6 bases from V and 0 bases from J, with 15 bases between. This CDR3 has 16 amino acids. Germline lookup yields CDR1 LGHNA and CDR2 YSLEER.

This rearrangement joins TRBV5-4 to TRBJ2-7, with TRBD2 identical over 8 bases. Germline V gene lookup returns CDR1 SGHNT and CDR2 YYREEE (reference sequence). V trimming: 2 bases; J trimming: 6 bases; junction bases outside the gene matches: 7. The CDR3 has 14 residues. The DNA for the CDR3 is TGTGCCAGCAGCTTTGCGGGAGGTCTTGCCGAGCAGTACTTC. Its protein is CASSFAGGLAEQYF.

The CDR3 here is CASSGVEGQPQHF. The CDR3 nucleotides read TGTGCCAGCTCGGGGGTGGAGGGTCAGCCCCAGCATTTT. This rearrangement joins TRBV5-6 to TRBJ1-5; TRBD1 might be the D (5 bases). CDR3 length: 13 residues. From germline, CDR1 is SGHDT and CDR2 YYEEEE. Trimming took off 7 bases at V and 6 bases at J, with 14 bases between the two ends.